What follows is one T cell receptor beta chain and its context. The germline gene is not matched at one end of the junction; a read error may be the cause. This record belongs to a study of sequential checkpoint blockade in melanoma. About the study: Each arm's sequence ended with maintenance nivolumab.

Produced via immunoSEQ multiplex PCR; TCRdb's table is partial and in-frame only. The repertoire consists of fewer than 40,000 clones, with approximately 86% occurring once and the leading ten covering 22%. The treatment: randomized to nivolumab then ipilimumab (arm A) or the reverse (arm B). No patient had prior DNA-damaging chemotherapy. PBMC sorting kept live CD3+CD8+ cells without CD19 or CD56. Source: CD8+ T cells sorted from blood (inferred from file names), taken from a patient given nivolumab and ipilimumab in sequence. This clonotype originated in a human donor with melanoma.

The CDR3 loop reads CAISESAGQGVYEQYF. The CDR3 region has the DNA TGTGCCATCAGCGAGTCCGCGGGACAGGGGGTCTACGAGCAGTACTTC. The chain combines TRBV10-3 with TRBJ2-7, with TRBD1 identical over 11 bases. CDR3 length: 16 residues. Germline values: CDR1 ENHRY, CDR2 SYGVKD.